This TCR beta chain was sequenced for a study of T cell changes during pregnancy in multiple sclerosis. Sequenced by immunoSEQ multiplex PCR; TCRdb stores in-frame clones only, minus some. The data show about 100,000 clones, with more than 90% seen just once and around 1.2% held by the top ten. CDR3 length equals 15 residues. Per germline, CDR1 SGHTA and CDR2 FQGTGA. V dropped 0 bases and J dropped 0 bases, with 9 bases sitting between them. The specimen was peripheral blood, collected in the second trimester of pregnancy. This sequence was found in a female donor with multiple sclerosis, enrolled in a pregnancy study. This chain links TRBV7-3 with TRBJ2-7; D possibly corresponds to TRBD2 (7 bases). CDR3 in DNA: TGTGCCAGCAGCTTAACGGGGGGGGCCTCCTACGAGCAGTACTTC. Encoded protein: CASSLTGGASYEQYF.